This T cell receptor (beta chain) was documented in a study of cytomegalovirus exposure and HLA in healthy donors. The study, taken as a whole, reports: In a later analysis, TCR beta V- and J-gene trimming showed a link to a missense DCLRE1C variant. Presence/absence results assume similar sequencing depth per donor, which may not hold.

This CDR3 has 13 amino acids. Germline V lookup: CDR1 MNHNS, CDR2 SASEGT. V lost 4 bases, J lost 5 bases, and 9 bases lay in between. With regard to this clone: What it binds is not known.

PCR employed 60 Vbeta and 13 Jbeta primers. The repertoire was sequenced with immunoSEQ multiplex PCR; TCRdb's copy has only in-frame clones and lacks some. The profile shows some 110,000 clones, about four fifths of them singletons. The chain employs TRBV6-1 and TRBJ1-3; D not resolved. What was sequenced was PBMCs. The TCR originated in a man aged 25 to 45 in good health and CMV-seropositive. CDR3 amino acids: CASSAFGRNTIYF. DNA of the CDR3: TGTGCCAGCAGTGCTTTCGGGAGAAACACCATATATTTT.